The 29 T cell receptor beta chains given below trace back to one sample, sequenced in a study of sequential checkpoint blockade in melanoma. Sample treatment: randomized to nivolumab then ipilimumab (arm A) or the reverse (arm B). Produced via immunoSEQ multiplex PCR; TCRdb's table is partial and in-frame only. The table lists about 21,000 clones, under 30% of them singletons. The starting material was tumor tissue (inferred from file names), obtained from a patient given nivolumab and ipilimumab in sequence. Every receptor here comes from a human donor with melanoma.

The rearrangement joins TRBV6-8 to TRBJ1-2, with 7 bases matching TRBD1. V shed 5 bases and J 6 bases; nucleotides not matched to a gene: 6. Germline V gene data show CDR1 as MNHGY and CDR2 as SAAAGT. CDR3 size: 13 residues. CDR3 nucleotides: TGTGCCAGCAGTAGCACAGACAGGGATGGCTACACCTTC. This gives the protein CASSSTDRDGYTF.

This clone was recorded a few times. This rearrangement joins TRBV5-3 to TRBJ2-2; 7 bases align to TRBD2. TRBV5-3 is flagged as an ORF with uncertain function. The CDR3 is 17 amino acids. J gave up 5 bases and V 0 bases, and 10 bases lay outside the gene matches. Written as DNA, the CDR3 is TGTGCCAGAAGCTTGGGGAGGGAGGGCCCATTGACCGGGGAGCTGTTTTTT. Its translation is CARSLGREGPLTGELFF.

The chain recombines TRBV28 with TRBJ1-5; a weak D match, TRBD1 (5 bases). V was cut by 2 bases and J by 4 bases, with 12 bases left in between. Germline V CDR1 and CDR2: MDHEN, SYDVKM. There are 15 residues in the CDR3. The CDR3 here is CASSLAAGWNQPQHF. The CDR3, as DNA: TGTGCCAGCAGTTTAGCGGCAGGGTGGAATCAGCCCCAGCATTTT.

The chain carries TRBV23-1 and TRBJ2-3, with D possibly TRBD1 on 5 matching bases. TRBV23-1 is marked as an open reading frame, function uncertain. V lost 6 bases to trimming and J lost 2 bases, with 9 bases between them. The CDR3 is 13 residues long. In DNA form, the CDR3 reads TGCGCCAGCAGCCCACAGGACACAGATACGCAGTATTTT. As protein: CASSPQDTDTQYF.

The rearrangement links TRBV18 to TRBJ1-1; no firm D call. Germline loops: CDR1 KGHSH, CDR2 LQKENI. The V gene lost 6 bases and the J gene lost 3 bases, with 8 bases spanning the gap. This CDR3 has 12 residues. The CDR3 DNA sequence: TGTGCCAGCTCCCTCGTGGACACTGAAGCTTTCTTT. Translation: CASSLVDTEAFF.

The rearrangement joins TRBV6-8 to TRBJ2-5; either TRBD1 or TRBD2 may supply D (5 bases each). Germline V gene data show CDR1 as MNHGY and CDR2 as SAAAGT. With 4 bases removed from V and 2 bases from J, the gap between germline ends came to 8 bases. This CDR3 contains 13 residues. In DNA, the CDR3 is TGTGCCAGCAGTTGGGACGGACAAGAGACCCAGTACTTC. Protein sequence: CASSWDGQETQYF.

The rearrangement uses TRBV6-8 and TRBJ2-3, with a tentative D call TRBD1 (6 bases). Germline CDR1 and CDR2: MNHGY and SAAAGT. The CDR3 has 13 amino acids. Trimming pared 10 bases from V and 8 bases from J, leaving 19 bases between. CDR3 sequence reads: CAITAQGLTTQYF. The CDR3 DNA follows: TGTGCCATCACTGCACAGGGTCTCACTACGCAGTATTTT.

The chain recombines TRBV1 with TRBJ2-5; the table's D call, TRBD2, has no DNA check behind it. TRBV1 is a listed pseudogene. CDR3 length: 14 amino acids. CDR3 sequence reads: CASGTSVFQETQYF. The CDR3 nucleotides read TGCGCCAGTGGGACTAGCGTGTTCCAAGAGACCCAGTACTTC.

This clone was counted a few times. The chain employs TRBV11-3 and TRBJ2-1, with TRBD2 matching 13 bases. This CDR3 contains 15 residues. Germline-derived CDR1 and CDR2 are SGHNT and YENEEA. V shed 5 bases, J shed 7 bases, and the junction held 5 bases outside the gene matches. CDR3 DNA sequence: TGTGCCAGCAGCCCTGGACTAGCGGGGGAGAATGAGCAGTTCTTC. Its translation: CASSPGLAGENEQFF. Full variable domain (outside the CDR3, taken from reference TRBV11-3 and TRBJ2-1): EAGVVQSPRYKIIEKKQPVAFWCNPISGHNTLYWYLQNLGQGPELLIRYENEEAVDDSQLPKDRFSAERLKGVDSTLKIQPAELGDSAVYLCASSPGLAGENEQFFGPGTRLTVL.

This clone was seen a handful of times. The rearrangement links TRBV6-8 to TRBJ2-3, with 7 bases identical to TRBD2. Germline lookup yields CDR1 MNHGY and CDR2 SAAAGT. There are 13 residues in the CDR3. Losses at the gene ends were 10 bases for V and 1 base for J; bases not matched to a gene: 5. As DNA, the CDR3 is TGTGCCATCAGCCTAGCGGGCACAGATACGCAGTATTTT. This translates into CAISLAGTDTQYF.

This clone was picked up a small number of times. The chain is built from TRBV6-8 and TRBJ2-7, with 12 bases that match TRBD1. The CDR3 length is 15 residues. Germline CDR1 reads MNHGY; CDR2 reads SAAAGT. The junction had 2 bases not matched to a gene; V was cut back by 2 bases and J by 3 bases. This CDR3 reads CASSYRDRGLYEQYF. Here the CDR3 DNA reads TGTGCCAGCAGTTACAGGGACAGGGGGCTCTACGAGCAGTACTTC.

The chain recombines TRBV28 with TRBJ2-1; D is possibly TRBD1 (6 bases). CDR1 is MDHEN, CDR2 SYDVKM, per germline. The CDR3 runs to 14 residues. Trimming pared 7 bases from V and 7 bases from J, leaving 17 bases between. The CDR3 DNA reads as TGTGCCAGCATCTGGGGGCAGGGAACGAATGAGCAGTTCTTC. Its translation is CASIWGQGTNEQFF.

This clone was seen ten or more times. This CDR3 reads CASSHGQGGTEAFF. The CDR3 DNA follows: TGTGCCAGCAGTCACGGACAGGGCGGCACTGAAGCTTTCTTT. J is TRBJ1-1 and V is TRBV7-1; 8 bases align to TRBD1. TRBV7-1 is an open reading frame, and its role is uncertain. The CDR3 spans 14 residues. V lost 6 bases, J lost 4 bases, and 7 bases stayed unmatched.

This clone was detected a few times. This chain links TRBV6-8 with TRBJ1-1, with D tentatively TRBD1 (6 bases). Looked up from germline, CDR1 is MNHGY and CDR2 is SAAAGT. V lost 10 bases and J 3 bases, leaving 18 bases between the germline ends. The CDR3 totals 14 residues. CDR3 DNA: TGTGCCATAGAAACAGGGTTTCGGGACACTGAAGCTTTCTTT. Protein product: CAIETGFRDTEAFF.

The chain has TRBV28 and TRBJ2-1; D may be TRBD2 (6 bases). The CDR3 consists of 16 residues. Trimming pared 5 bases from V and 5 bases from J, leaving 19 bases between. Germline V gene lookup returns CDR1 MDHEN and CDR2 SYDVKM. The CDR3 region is CASSTLWDLLNNEQFF. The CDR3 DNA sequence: TGTGCCAGCAGTACTCTCTGGGACTTACTAAACAATGAGCAGTTCTTC.

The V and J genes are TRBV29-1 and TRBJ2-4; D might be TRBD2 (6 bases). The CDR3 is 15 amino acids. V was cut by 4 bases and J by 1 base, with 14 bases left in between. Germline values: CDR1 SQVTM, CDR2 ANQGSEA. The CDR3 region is CSVVGGFGAKNIQYF. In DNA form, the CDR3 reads TGCAGCGTTGTAGGAGGGTTCGGGGCCAAAAACATTCAGTACTTC.

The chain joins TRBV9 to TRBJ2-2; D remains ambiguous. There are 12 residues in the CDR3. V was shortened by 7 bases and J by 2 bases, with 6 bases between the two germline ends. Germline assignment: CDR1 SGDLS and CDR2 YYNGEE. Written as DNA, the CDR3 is TGTGCCAGCTCCGACAACACCGGGGAGCTGTTTTTT. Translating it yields CASSDNTGELFF.

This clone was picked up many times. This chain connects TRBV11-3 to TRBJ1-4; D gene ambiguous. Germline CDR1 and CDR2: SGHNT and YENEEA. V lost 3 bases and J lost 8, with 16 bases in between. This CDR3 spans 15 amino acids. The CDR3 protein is CASSFRPPPLEKLFF. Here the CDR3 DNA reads TGTGCCAGCAGCTTTAGGCCCCCTCCACTGGAAAAACTGTTTTTT.

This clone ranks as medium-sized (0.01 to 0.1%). CDR3: CASSQWLQTNTGELFF. The CDR3 nucleotides read TGCGCCAGCAGCCAATGGCTCCAGACGAACACCGGGGAGCTGTTTTTT. V is TRBV4-1 and J is TRBJ2-2; D gene unclear. This CDR3 region has 16 residues. Trimming took off 2 bases at V and 0 bases at J, with 10 bases between the two ends. Germline V gives CDR1 MGHRA, CDR2 YSYEKL.

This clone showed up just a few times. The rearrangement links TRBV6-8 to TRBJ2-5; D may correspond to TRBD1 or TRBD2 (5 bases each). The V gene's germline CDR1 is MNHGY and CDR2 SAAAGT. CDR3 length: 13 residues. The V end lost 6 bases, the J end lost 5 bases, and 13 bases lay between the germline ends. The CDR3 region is CASSHPGTETQYF. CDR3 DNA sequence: TGTGCCAGCAGCCACCCGGGGACGGAGACCCAGTACTTC.

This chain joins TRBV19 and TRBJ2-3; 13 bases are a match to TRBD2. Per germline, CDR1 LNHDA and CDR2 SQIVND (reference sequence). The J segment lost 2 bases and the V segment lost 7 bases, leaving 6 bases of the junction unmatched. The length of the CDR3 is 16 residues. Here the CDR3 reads CASKLAGGPNTDTQYF. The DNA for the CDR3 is TGTGCCAGTAAACTAGCGGGGGGGCCGAACACAGATACGCAGTATTTT. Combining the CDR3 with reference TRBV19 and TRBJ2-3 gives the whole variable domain DGGITQSPKYLFRKEGQNVTLSCEQNLNHDAMYWYRQDPGQGLRLIYYSQIVNDFQKGDIAEGYSVSREKKESFPLTVTSAQKNPTAFYLCASKLAGGPNTDTQYFGPGTRLTVL.

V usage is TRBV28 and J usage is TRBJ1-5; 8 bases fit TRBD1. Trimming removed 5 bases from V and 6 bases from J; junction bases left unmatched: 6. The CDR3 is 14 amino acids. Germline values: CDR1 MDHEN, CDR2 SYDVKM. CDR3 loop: CASSQQGVGQPQHF. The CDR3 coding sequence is TGTGCCAGCAGTCAACAGGGGGTAGGTCAGCCCCAGCATTTT.

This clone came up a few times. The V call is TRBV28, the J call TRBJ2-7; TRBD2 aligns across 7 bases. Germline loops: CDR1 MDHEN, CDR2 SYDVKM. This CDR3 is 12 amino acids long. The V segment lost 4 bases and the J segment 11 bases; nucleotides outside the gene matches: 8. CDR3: CASSYPGRVKYF. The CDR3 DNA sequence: TGTGCCAGCAGTTACCCTGGGAGGGTTAAGTACTTC.

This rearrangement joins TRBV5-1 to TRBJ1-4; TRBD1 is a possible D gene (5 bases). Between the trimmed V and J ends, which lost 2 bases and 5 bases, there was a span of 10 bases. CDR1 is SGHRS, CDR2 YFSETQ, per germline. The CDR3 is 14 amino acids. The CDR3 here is CASSFRDPNEKLFF. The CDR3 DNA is TGCGCCAGCAGCTTCAGGGATCCCAATGAAAAACTGTTTTTT.

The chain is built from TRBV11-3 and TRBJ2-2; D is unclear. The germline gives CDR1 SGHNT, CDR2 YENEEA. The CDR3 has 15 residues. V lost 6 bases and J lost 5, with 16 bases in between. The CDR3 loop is CASSFTRLGTGELFF. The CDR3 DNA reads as TGTGCCAGCAGTTTTACCCGATTGGGGACCGGGGAGCTGTTTTTT.

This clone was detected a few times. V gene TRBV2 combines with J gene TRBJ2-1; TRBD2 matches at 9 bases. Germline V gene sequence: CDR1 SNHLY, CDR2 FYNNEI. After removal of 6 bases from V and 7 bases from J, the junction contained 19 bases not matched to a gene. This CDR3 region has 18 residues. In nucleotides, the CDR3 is TGTGCCAGCAGCCTTAGCGGGAGCATGGCCGAGGCGAGGAATGAGCAGTTCTTC. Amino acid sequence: CASSLSGSMAEARNEQFF.

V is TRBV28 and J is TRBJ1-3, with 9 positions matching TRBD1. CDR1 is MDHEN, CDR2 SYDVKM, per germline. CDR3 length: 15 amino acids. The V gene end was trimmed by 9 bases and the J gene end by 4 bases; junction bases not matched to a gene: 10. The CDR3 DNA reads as TGTGCCAGTCGCCAACAGGGGGCAGGCGGAAACACCATATATTTT. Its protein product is CASRQQGAGGNTIYF.

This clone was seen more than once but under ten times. The CDR3 here is CAISEGQPSSGYTF. For the CDR3, the DNA is TGTGCCATCAGTGAGGGACAGCCGTCTAGTGGCTACACCTTC. This sequence joins TRBV10-3 and TRBJ1-2; tentatively, D is TRBD1 (6 bases). The germline CDR1 and CDR2 sequences are ENHRY and SYGVKD. The CDR3 sequence is 14 residues long. The V and J ends lost 2 bases and 7 bases respectively, with 14 bases between them.

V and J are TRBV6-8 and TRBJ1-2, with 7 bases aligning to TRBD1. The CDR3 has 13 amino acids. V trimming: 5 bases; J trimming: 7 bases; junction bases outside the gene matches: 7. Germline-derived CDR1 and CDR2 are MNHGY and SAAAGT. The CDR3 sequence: CASSRPQGTGYTF. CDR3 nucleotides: TGTGCCAGCAGTCGCCCACAGGGGACTGGCTACACCTTC.